The clone carrying this TCR beta chain was observed a handful of times. Its antigen is unknown. This sample stems from a study of T cells in Graves' hyperthyroidism and ophthalmopathy. Study overall: The initial diagnosis was the point when peripheral blood was collected, ahead of any treatment. Overall study results and limits: Appearing also in blood were most of the thyroid clonotypes expanded above 0.001.

The CDR3 runs 15 residues. V was pared by 5 bases and J by 4 bases, with 7 bases of the junction left unmatched. The germline V gene has CDR1 MNHNS and CDR2 SASEGT. It was RNA transcripts that yielded the amplified TCR beta CDR3 regions. Using the HTBI primer set, a first-round RT-PCR was run on the TCR CDR3. TCRdb recomputed calls from the multiplex PCR reads with MiXCR, one row per CDR3 protein. The sample yields a few hundred thousand distinct CDR3 sequences, approximately 17% seen once. For ophthalmopathy patients, the Clinical Activity Score was at least 3 and the NOSPECS grade at least 4; duration was under 3 months. Uncontrolled infection, other autoimmune disease, pregnancy or lactation excluded patients.

The genes are TRBV6-1 and TRBJ1-4; TRBD1 matches 7 bases. This clonotype was obtained from a man aged 18-30 years with Graves' ophthalmopathy. Source material: blood. CDR3 bases: TGTGCCAGCAGTCGAACCGGGACAGTTAATGAAAAACTGTTTTTT. Amino acids: CASSRTGTVNEKLFF.